The text below deals with one T cell receptor beta chain. Its antigen is currently unknown. The source of the sample is a study of T cell responses to AZD1222 COVID-19 vaccine. Produced via immunoSEQ multiplex PCR; TCRdb's table is partial and in-frame only. Among roughly 110,000 clones listed, around 90% were seen once. Regarding the study as a whole: Vaccine-associated CD4 TCRs ranged over spike, dominating at 160-218 and 743-854. Recipients of AZD1222 seropositive at baseline numbered only 6 or 7.

The ends lost 4 bases at V and 6 bases at J; junction bases unmatched: 8. The germline gives CDR1 SEHNR, CDR2 FQNEAQ (reference sequence). CDR3 length equals 16 residues. The TCR comes from an adult in good health. Material: peripheral blood, obtained on day 0 of AZD1222 vaccination. The V and J genes are TRBV7-9 and TRBJ2-2; 10 bases match TRBD2. This chain's CDR3 is CASSSWTSGASGELFF. The CDR3 nucleotides are TGTGCCAGCAGCTCGTGGACTAGCGGTGCTTCCGGGGAGCTGTTTTTT. The full variable domain, completed using reference TRBV7-9 and TRBJ2-2, is DTGVSQNPRHKITKRGQNVTFRCDPISEHNRLYWYRQTLGQGPEFLTYFQNEAQLEKSRLLSDRFSAERPKGSFSTLEIQRTEQGDSAMYLCASSSWTSGASGELFFGEGSRLTVL.